This paragraph covers one TCR beta chain sequence. These data come from a study of blood T cells in healthy people across ages. Losses at the gene ends were 6 bases for V and 4 bases for J; bases not matched to a gene: 12. Germline V gene lookup returns CDR1 MNHNY and CDR2 SVGAGI (reference sequence). The CDR3 is 16 residues long. Together with a sample-barcoded 5' primer, a J-beta primer mix was included in a second PCR lasting about 6 to 12 cycles. TCRdb re-analysed the 5' RACE reads in MiXCR, keeping a single row per CDR3 protein. The top ten clones hold 10% to 15% of a sample with 800,000 to 950,000 distinct CDR3 sequences, about 48% of them seen once.

The V gene is TRBV6-6, the J gene TRBJ1-1; the match to TRBD1 covers 9 bases. Source material: blood. This TCR came from a man aged 30-40 years in good health. The CDR3, as DNA: TGTGCCAGCAGCGCCCCGGGACAGGGAATGGGCACTGAAGCTTTCTTT. Protein sequence: CASSAPGQGMGTEAFF.